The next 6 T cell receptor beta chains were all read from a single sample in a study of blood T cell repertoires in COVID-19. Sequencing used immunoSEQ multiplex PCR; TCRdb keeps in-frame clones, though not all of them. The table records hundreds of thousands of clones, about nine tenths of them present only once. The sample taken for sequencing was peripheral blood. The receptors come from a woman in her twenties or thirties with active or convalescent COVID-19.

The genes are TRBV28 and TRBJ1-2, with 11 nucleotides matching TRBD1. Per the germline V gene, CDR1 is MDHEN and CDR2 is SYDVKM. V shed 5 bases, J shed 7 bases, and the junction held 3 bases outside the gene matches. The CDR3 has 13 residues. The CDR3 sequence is CASSPDRGLGYTF. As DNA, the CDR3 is TGTGCCAGCAGTCCGGACAGGGGGCTTGGCTACACCTTC.

CDR3 residues: CASSLGTAGEQYF. The CDR3 DNA reads TGTGCCAGCAGTTTAGGAACCGCGGGCGAGCAGTACTTC. This sequence joins TRBV27 and TRBJ2-7, with D maybe TRBD2 (5 bases). V was pared by 2 bases and J by 6 bases, with 11 bases between. Germline CDR1 reads MNHEY; CDR2 reads SMNVEV (reference sequence). The CDR3 covers 13 residues.

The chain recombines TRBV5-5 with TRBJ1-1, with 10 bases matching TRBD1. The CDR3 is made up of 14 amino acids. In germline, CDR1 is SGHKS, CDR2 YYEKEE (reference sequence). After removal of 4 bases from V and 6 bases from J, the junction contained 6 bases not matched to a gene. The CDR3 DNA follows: TGTGCCAGCAGCCCGGGACAGGGGTTCGCTGAAGCTTTCTTT. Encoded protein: CASSPGQGFAEAFF.

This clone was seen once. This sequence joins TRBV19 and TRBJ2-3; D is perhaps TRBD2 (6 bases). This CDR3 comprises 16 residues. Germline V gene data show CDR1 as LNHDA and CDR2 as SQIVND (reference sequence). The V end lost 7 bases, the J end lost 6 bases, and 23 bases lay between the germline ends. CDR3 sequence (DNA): TGTGCCAGTACGACCGGCGGGGCACTCCGCGTGGATACGCAGTATTTT. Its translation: CASTTGGALRVDTQYF.

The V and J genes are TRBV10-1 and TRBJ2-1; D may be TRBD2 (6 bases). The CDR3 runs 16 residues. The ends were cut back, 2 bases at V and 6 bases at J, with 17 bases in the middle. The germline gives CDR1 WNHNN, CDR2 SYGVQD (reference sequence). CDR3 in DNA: TGCGCCAGCAGTGAGCCTGACCCTGGGACTCTCAATGAGCAGTTCTTC. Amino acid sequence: CASSEPDPGTLNEQFF.

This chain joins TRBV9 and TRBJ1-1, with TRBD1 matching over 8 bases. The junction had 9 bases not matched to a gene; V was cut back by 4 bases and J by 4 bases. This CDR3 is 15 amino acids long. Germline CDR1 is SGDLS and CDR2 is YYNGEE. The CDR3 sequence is CASSLAGGGGTEAFF. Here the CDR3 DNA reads TGTGCCAGCAGCCTGGCAGGGGGCGGCGGCACTGAAGCTTTCTTT. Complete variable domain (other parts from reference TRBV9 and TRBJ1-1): DSGVTQTPKHLITATGQRVTLRCSPRSGDLSVYWYQQSLDQGLQFLIQYYNGEERAKGNILERFSAQQFPDLHSELNLSSLELGDSALYFCASSLAGGGGTEAFFGQGTRLTVV.